These T cell receptor beta chains were read from a single sample in a study of blood T cell repertoires in COVID-19. TCRdb keeps only in-frame clones here, not all; method: immunoSEQ multiplex PCR. This table holds 200,000 or so clones, about 80% found once. Sequencing input: peripheral blood. The receptors come from a man aged 25-45 years with active or convalescent COVID-19. CDR3s include the opening cysteine and the closing phenylalanine or tryptophan. A D gene is named only where the DNA matches it firmly. Only some rows state a clone size, as once, few, many or a class for expanded clones.

d_call: NA
clone_size: NA
j_call: TRBJ1-1
v_call: TRBV5-4
cdr3_aa: CASSSPWGTGQNTEAFF
cdr3_nt: TGTGCCAGCAGCTCCCCATGGGGCACCGGACAGAACACTGAAGCTTTCTTT

d_call: TRBD1
clone_size: NA
j_call: TRBJ1-5
v_call: TRBV19
cdr3_aa: CASSVSSGTGLLQPQHF
cdr3_nt: TGTGCCAGTAGTGTTTCTTCCGGGACAGGCCTCTTACAGCCCCAGCATTTT

d_call: NA
clone_size: NA
j_call: TRBJ1-1
v_call: TRBV6-5
cdr3_aa: CASSRGTANTEAFF
cdr3_nt: TGTGCCAGCAGTAGAGGGACTGCGAACACTGAAGCTTTCTTT

d_call: NA
clone_size: NA
j_call: TRBJ2-2
v_call: TRBV28
cdr3_aa: CASSTGTNTGELFF
cdr3_nt: TGTGCCAGCAGTACAGGTACCAACACCGGGGAGCTGTTTTTT

d_call: NA
clone_size: NA
j_call: TRBJ2-7
v_call: TRBV25-1
cdr3_aa: CASSDIIDEQYF
cdr3_nt: TGTGCCAGCAGTGATATTATTGACGAGCAGTACTTC

d_call: NA
clone_size: NA
j_call: TRBJ2-7
v_call: TRBV13
cdr3_aa: CASSFKTAEQYF
cdr3_nt: TGTGCCAGCAGCTTTAAGACAGCCGAGCAGTACTTC

d_call: TRBD1
clone_size: NA
j_call: TRBJ1-1
v_call: TRBV30
cdr3_aa: CAWSLTGRRVRTEAFF
cdr3_nt: TGTGCCTGGAGCCTGACAGGGAGGAGAGTTCGCACTGAAGCTTTCTTT

d_call: NA
clone_size: NA
j_call: TRBJ1-6
v_call: TRBV6-4
cdr3_aa: CASSDRFSPLHF
cdr3_nt: TGTGCCAGCAGTGACCGGTTTTCACCCCTCCACTTT

d_call: NA
clone_size: NA
j_call: TRBJ2-7
v_call: TRBV5-1
cdr3_aa: CASSLEAQDVSYEQYF
cdr3_nt: TGCGCCAGCAGCTTGGAGGCACAGGACGTGAGCTACGAGCAGTACTTC

d_call: NA
clone_size: NA
j_call: TRBJ2-7
v_call: TRBV28
cdr3_aa: CASSLSQGSIHEQYF
cdr3_nt: TGTGCCAGCAGTTTAAGCCAGGGATCTATCCACGAGCAGTACTTC

d_call: NA
clone_size: NA
j_call: TRBJ1-6
v_call: TRBV5-4
cdr3_aa: CASSLQGTNSPLHF
cdr3_nt: TGTGCCAGCAGCTTACAGGGTACAAATTCACCCCTCCACTTT

d_call: TRBD1
clone_size: NA
j_call: TRBJ2-7
v_call: TRBV27
cdr3_aa: CASSPRTGIHYEQYF
cdr3_nt: TGTGCCAGCAGTCCGCGGACAGGGATTCACTACGAGCAGTACTTC

d_call: NA
clone_size: NA
j_call: TRBJ2-2
v_call: TRBV6-5
cdr3_aa: CASSYVQAQGGELFF
cdr3_nt: TGTGCCAGCAGTTACGTCCAGGCGCAGGGCGGGGAGCTGTTTTTT

d_call: NA
clone_size: once
j_call: TRBJ1-5
v_call: TRBV27
cdr3_aa: CASSWGEDQPQHF
cdr3_nt: TGTGCCAGCAGTTGGGGGGAGGATCAGCCCCAGCATTTT

d_call: NA
clone_size: NA
j_call: TRBJ2-7
v_call: TRBV5-6
cdr3_aa: CASSFLYEQYF
cdr3_nt: TGTGCCAGCAGCTTTTTATACGAGCAGTACTTC

d_call: NA
clone_size: NA
j_call: TRBJ1-6
v_call: TRBV5-6
cdr3_aa: CASSFSNSPLHF
cdr3_nt: TGTGCCAGCAGCTTCTCCAATTCACCCCTCCACTTT

d_call: NA
clone_size: once
j_call: TRBJ1-5
v_call: TRBV27
cdr3_aa: CASSLGAWQPQHF
cdr3_nt: TGTGCCAGCAGTTTGGGGGCCTGGCAGCCCCAGCATTTT

d_call: NA
clone_size: NA
j_call: TRBJ2-1
v_call: TRBV7-3
cdr3_aa: CASSSTLTGRGNEQFF
cdr3_nt: TGTGCCAGCAGCTCCACCTTAACAGGGCGAGGGAATGAGCAGTTCTTC

d_call: TRBD1
clone_size: NA
j_call: TRBJ2-1
v_call: TRBV7-6
cdr3_aa: CASSQGQMAWSEQFF
cdr3_nt: TGTGCCAGCAGTCAGGGACAGATGGCCTGGTCTGAGCAGTTCTTC

d_call: NA
clone_size: NA
j_call: TRBJ1-3
v_call: TRBV7-2
cdr3_aa: CASSSTYTEINSGNTIYF
cdr3_nt: TGTGCCAGCAGCTCCACCTACACAGAGATCAACTCTGGAAACACCATATATTTT

d_call: TRBD1
clone_size: NA
j_call: TRBJ1-5
v_call: TRBV9
cdr3_aa: CASSAEDRGQPQHF
cdr3_nt: TGTGCCAGCAGCGCGGAGGACAGGGGGCAGCCCCAGCATTTT

d_call: NA
clone_size: NA
j_call: TRBJ1-5
v_call: TRBV9
cdr3_aa: CASSVGTANQPQHF
cdr3_nt: TGTGCCAGCAGCGTAGGGACAGCCAATCAGCCCCAGCATTTT

d_call: NA
clone_size: NA
j_call: TRBJ2-5
v_call: TRBV7-2
cdr3_aa: CASRGKGPGTQYF
cdr3_nt: TGTGCCAGCAGGGGGAAGGGGCCGGGGACCCAGTACTTC

d_call: NA
clone_size: NA
j_call: TRBJ1-2
v_call: TRBV7-9
cdr3_aa: CASDSRGTNYGYTF
cdr3_nt: TGTGCCAGCGACAGCAGGGGTACTAACTATGGCTACACCTTC

d_call: NA
clone_size: NA
j_call: TRBJ1-5
v_call: TRBV5-5
cdr3_aa: CASSRISNQPQHF
cdr3_nt: TGTGCCAGCAGCCGTATCAGCAATCAGCCCCAGCATTTT

d_call: TRBD1
clone_size: once
j_call: TRBJ1-1
v_call: TRBV19
cdr3_aa: CASSIAGTGGMEAFF
cdr3_nt: TGTGCCAGTAGTATCGCCGGGACAGGGGGCATGGAAGCTTTCTTT

d_call: TRBD2
clone_size: NA
j_call: TRBJ2-1
v_call: TRBV24-1
cdr3_aa: CATRLPGLAGGMGYNEQFF
cdr3_nt: TGTGCCACCAGACTCCCGGGACTAGCGGGAGGGATGGGCTACAATGAGCAGTTCTTC

d_call: NA
clone_size: NA
j_call: TRBJ1-1
v_call: TRBV2
cdr3_aa: CASREGQTNTEAFF
cdr3_nt: TGTGCCAGCAGGGAAGGACAGACGAACACTGAAGCTTTCTTT

d_call: NA
clone_size: NA
j_call: TRBJ1-1
v_call: TRBV19
cdr3_aa: CASSISELLNTEAFF
cdr3_nt: TGTGCCAGTAGTATATCCGAGCTTCTGAACACTGAAGCTTTCTTT

d_call: NA
clone_size: NA
j_call: TRBJ2-4
v_call: TRBV19
cdr3_aa: CASSGNWVAKNIQYF
cdr3_nt: TGTGCCAGTAGCGGGAATTGGGTAGCCAAAAACATTCAGTACTTC

d_call: NA
clone_size: once
j_call: TRBJ1-2
v_call: TRBV5-8
cdr3_aa: CASRNSLRASYYTF
cdr3_nt: TGTGCCAGCAGAAACAGCTTGAGGGCCTCCTACTACACCTTC

d_call: TRBD1
clone_size: once
j_call: TRBJ2-3
v_call: TRBV9
cdr3_aa: CASSGTGIDTDTQYF
cdr3_nt: TGTGCCAGCAGCGGGACAGGGATCGACACAGATACGCAGTATTTT

d_call: TRBD1
clone_size: NA
j_call: TRBJ1-2
v_call: TRBV5-5
cdr3_aa: CASSLTGDFGYTF
cdr3_nt: TGTGCCAGCAGCTTGACAGGGGACTTTGGCTACACCTTC

d_call: TRBD1
clone_size: NA
j_call: TRBJ2-7
v_call: TRBV23-1
cdr3_aa: CASTPPRTGTEDYEQYF
cdr3_nt: TGCGCCAGCACCCCTCCCCGGACCGGGACAGAAGACTACGAGCAGTACTTC

d_call: NA
clone_size: few
j_call: TRBJ1-5
v_call: TRBV19
cdr3_aa: CASSKGEQPQHF
cdr3_nt: TGTGCCAGTAGTAAAGGGGAACAGCCCCAGCATTTT

d_call: TRBD1
clone_size: NA
j_call: TRBJ2-2
v_call: TRBV14
cdr3_aa: CASSLRTGVVTGELFF
cdr3_nt: TGTGCCAGCAGCCTGAGGACAGGGGTGGTTACCGGGGAGCTGTTTTTT

d_call: TRBD2
clone_size: NA
j_call: TRBJ2-7
v_call: TRBV9
cdr3_aa: CASSPHGGLGQYF
cdr3_nt: TGTGCCAGCAGCCCCCACGGGGGGTTAGGGCAGTACTTC

d_call: TRBD1
clone_size: NA
j_call: TRBJ2-7
v_call: TRBV5-1
cdr3_aa: CASSPQGASYEQYF
cdr3_nt: TGCGCCAGCAGCCCCCAGGGGGCCTCCTACGAGCAGTACTTC

d_call: NA
clone_size: NA
j_call: TRBJ1-5
v_call: TRBV30
cdr3_aa: CACEGGNQPQHF
cdr3_nt: TGTGCCTGTGAGGGGGGGAATCAGCCCCAGCATTTT

d_call: TRBD2
clone_size: NA
j_call: TRBJ2-3
v_call: TRBV19
cdr3_aa: CASRGASGTPLDTQYF
cdr3_nt: TGTGCCAGTAGAGGAGCTAGCGGGACTCCTTTAGATACGCAGTATTTT

d_call: TRBD1
clone_size: NA
j_call: TRBJ1-5
v_call: TRBV2
cdr3_aa: CASSPGQGSQPQHF
cdr3_nt: TGTGCCAGCAGTCCGGGACAGGGAAGTCAGCCCCAGCATTTT

d_call: TRBD1
clone_size: NA
j_call: TRBJ1-2
v_call: TRBV5-8
cdr3_aa: CASSVTGAASGYTF
cdr3_nt: TGTGCCAGCAGCGTCACAGGGGCGGCGAGTGGCTACACCTTC

d_call: NA
clone_size: once
j_call: TRBJ2-1
v_call: TRBV30
cdr3_aa: CAWSVQALSAWEEQFF
cdr3_nt: TGTGCCTGGAGTGTACAAGCGCTGAGCGCCTGGGAGGAGCAGTTCTTC

d_call: TRBD2
clone_size: NA
j_call: TRBJ2-3
v_call: TRBV19
cdr3_aa: CASLTPGLAGADTQYF
cdr3_nt: TGTGCTTCCCTCACACCGGGACTAGCGGGGGCAGATACGCAGTATTTT

d_call: TRBD2
clone_size: NA
j_call: TRBJ2-3
v_call: TRBV2
cdr3_aa: CASSYSGGDTDTQYF
cdr3_nt: TGTGCCAGCTCGTATAGCGGGGGAGACACAGATACGCAGTATTTT

d_call: TRBD2
clone_size: NA
j_call: TRBJ2-3
v_call: TRBV27
cdr3_aa: CASSLGRGGTDTQYF
cdr3_nt: TGTGCCAGCAGTTTAGGGCGGGGGGGCACAGATACGCAGTATTTT